Listed below are T cell receptor beta chains from one sample, sequenced in a study of CXCR3-negative and CXCR3-positive naive CD8 T cells. TCRdb derives one entry per CDR3 protein from the 5' RACE reads, leaving out DNA. Its clone listing holds approximately 140,000 distinct CDR3 sequences. What was sequenced was naive CXCR3+ CD8+ T cells from blood. These receptor sequences come from a human donor in good health. Some clones in this sample may be carry-over from other donors' samples. The CDR3 runs from the conserved cysteine through the conserved F or W.

len	j_gene	v_gene	CDR3aa
14	TRBJ2-7	TRBV4-1	CASSQGRGSYEQYF
12	TRBJ2-1	TRBV30	CAWSGTTNEQFF
15	TRBJ2-1	TRBV27	CASSNLAGVNNEQFF
11	TRBJ1-2	TRBV29-1	CSATTGGGYTF
15	TRBJ1-4	TRBV7-2	CASSSSIGLGEKLFF
18	TRBJ2-2	TRBV7-3	CASSLTLGGGQNTGELFF
12	TRBJ1-1	TRBV7-9	CASSFPSGAAFF
13	TRBJ2-1	TRBV5-1	CASRGQGSSEQFF
14	TRBJ1-2	TRBV3-1	CASSQERYSYGYTF
13	TRBJ2-7	TRBV11-2	CASSSMRQDEQYF
15	TRBJ2-2	TRBV4-3	CASSRSRVGTGELFF
18	TRBJ2-5	TRBV6-2/TRBV6-3	CASSYSISSRALPETQYF
13	TRBJ2-7	TRBV14	CASSQVRQAWQYF
13	TRBJ2-7	TRBV20-1	CSARGGRDYEQYF
17	TRBJ2-3	TRBV5-1	CASSESPGTQLTDTQYF
15	TRBJ2-7	TRBV7-6	CASSSLAGGPGEQYF
14	TRBJ1-5	TRBV19	CASRERQGYESQHF
15	TRBJ2-7	TRBV14	CASSQIGRAPYEQYF
14	TRBJ1-5	TRBV28	CASSLQLESGPQHF
15	TRBJ1-1	TRBV28	CASSFRGLLNTEAFF
13	TRBJ2-3	TRBV7-2	CASSLAGGDTQYF
14	TRBJ2-2	TRBV7-6	CASSPDWPTAELFF
14	TRBJ2-4	TRBV21-1	CAILCRDSLNIQYF
11	TRBJ2-7	TRBV29-1	CSVAAPLEQYF
15	TRBJ2-7	TRBV28	CASRITTLPPYEQYF
15	TRBJ2-7	TRBV4-3	CASSQDRGGDYEQYF
14	TRBJ2-2	TRBV24-1	CATLAGGNTGELFF
11	TRBJ2-2	TRBV28	CASGNTGELFF
16	TRBJ1-2	TRBV19	CASSILVTAANYGYTF
16	TRBJ2-3	TRBV20-1	CSALGLAGVSIDTQYF